The 14 T cell receptor beta chains listed next were all sequenced from one sample in a study of beta chain features in type 1 diabetes. Their antigens are not known. Expressed TCRB transcripts were sequenced, since all the RNA that had been isolated was reverse transcribed. Data came from immunoSEQ multiplex PCR; TCRdb stores just in-frame clones and leaves some out. Altogether about 650,000 clones are present, approximately 13% being singletons, with the ten largest covering around 0.12%. General study results and limits: Moderately but significantly shorter TCRB CDR3s were found in Type 1 diabetes patients in all four CD4+ subsets.

Specimen: naive CD4+ T cells from blood. The origin of the receptors is a man younger than 45 with type 1 diabetes.

The rearrangement joins TRBV9 to TRBJ2-2; 14 nucleotides line up with TRBD2. The CDR3 covers 17 residues. Germline CDR1 reads SGDLS; CDR2 reads YYNGEE. The junction had 4 bases not matched to a gene; V was cut back by 0 bases and J by 6 bases. CDR3 amino acids: CASSVGQTSGGAGELFF. CDR3 bases: TGTGCCAGCAGCGTAGGCCAGACTAGCGGGGGGGCCGGGGAGCTGTTTTTT.

This clone came up a few times. CDR3: CASSEYRSNQPQHF. CDR3 coding DNA: TGTGCCAGCAGTGAGTACAGGAGCAATCAGCCCCAGCATTTT. J is TRBJ1-5 and V is TRBV6-1; weak D call: TRBD1 (5 bases). V shed 3 bases and J shed 1 base, with 7 bases lying between them. CDR1 MNHNS and CDR2 SASEGT come from the germline V gene. This CDR3 comprises 14 residues.

The chain carries TRBV7-2 and TRBJ2-7, with a tentative D call TRBD1 (6 bases). V dropped 5 bases and J dropped 3 bases, with 20 bases sitting between them. This CDR3 has 16 amino acids. Germline CDR1 is SGHTA and CDR2 is FQGNSA. The CDR3 region is CASSRTWGQGIYEQYF. The CDR3 nucleotides are TGTGCCAGCAGCCGAACGTGGGGGCAGGGAATCTACGAGCAGTACTTC.

This clone was observed a few times. This sequence joins TRBV5-1 and TRBJ2-7, with TRBD1 identical over 10 bases. The CDR3 is 15 residues long. V dropped 3 bases and J dropped 3; count of bases not matched to a gene: 6. The germline gives CDR1 SGHRS, CDR2 YFSETQ. The chain's CDR3 is CASSSGQGDDYEQYF. Here the CDR3 DNA reads TGCGCCAGCAGCTCCGGACAGGGGGACGACTACGAGCAGTACTTC.

This sequence joins TRBV10-3 and TRBJ1-5, with D hard to call. The CDR3 length is 14 residues. V shed 3 bases and J shed 3 bases, with 9 bases lying between them. Germline lookup yields CDR1 ENHRY and CDR2 SYGVKD. The CDR3 protein is CAISDELINQPQHF. The CDR3, as DNA: TGTGCCATCAGTGACGAACTGATCAATCAGCCCCAGCATTTT.

This clone was seen only a few times. The chain is built from TRBV30 and TRBJ2-2, with D possibly matching TRBD1 (5 bases). The germline V gene encodes CDR1 GTSNPN and CDR2 SVGIG (reference sequence). This CDR3 has 14 amino acids. The V end lost 4 bases, the J end lost 1 base, and 10 bases lay between the germline ends. The CDR3 coding sequence is TGTGCCTGGACCGGACACCAGAACACCGGGGAGCTGTTTTTT. Its translation: CAWTGHQNTGELFF.

This clone was counted a few times. The V call is TRBV7-2, the J call TRBJ1-2, with D maybe TRBD1 (6 bases). Germline CDR1 SGHTA, CDR2 FQGNSA. The length of the CDR3 is 14 residues. V was clipped by 0 bases and J by 6 bases, with 11 bases between them. The CDR3 sequence is CASSLARTDDGYTF. The CDR3 coding sequence is TGTGCCAGCAGCTTAGCGCGGACAGACGATGGCTACACCTTC.

The chain couples TRBV9 to TRBJ2-4, with TRBD2 matching 14 bases. Trimming took 4 bases from V and 15 from J; bases not matched to a gene: 12. Germline assignment: CDR1 SGDLS and CDR2 YYNGEE. This CDR3 is built from 15 residues. The CDR3 region is CASSPGLAGGPLPYF. CDR3 nucleotides: TGTGCCAGCAGCCCAGGACTAGCGGGGGGTCCGTTGCCGTACTTC.

This clone was seen a handful of times. The chain couples TRBV19 to TRBJ2-1, with 13 bases matching TRBD2. Unmatched junction bases numbered 8, after V lost 6 bases and J lost 0 bases. Germline V gene lookup returns CDR1 LNHDA and CDR2 SQIVND (reference sequence). This CDR3 spans 18 amino acids. In DNA, the CDR3 is TGTGCCAGTAGCCCGGGACTAGCGGGGACGAGCTCCTACAATGAGCAGTTCTTC. This encodes CASSPGLAGTSSYNEQFF. The full variable domain, with the rest looked up from reference TRBV19 and TRBJ2-1, is DGGITQSPKYLFRKEGQNVTLSCEQNLNHDAMYWYRQDPGQGLRLIYYSQIVNDFQKGDIAEGYSVSREKKESFPLTVTSAQKNPTAFYLCASSPGLAGTSSYNEQFFGPGTRLTVL.

The sample holds a few counts of this clone. The rearrangement uses TRBV28 and TRBJ1-4, with D possibly TRBD1 on 5 matching bases. Per germline, CDR1 MDHEN and CDR2 SYDVKM. This CDR3 is 14 amino acids long. Trimming cost V 6 bases and J 6 bases, with 14 bases left between them. In DNA, the CDR3 is TGTGCCAGCAGCGTCGGGCAGGGCTATGAAAAACTGTTTTTT. Translation gives CASSVGQGYEKLFF. Using reference TRBV28 and TRBJ1-4 for the parts outside the CDR3, the full variable domain is DVKVTQSSRYLVKRTGEKVFLECVQDMDHENMFWYRQDPGLGLRLIYFSYDVKMKEKGDIPEGYSVSREKKERFSLILESASTNQTSMYLCASSVGQGYEKLFFGSGTQLSVL.

This clone was observed once. The CDR3 DNA reads as TGTGCCAGCAGCTTTACAGATCTGAACACTGAAGCTTTCTTT. It encodes CASSFTDLNTEAFF. The rearrangement uses TRBV7-6 and TRBJ1-1; D uncertain. This CDR3 contains 14 residues. Trimming removed 3 bases from V and 0 bases from J, with 8 bases in between. Germline CDR1 reads SGHVS; CDR2 reads FNYEAQ. The full variable domain, with the rest looked up from reference TRBV7-6 and TRBJ1-1, is GAGVSQSPRYKVTKRGQDVALRCDPISGHVSLYWYRQALGQGPEFLTYFNYEAQQDKSGLPNDRFSAERPEGSISTLTIQRTEQRDSAMYRCASSFTDLNTEAFFGQGTRLTVV.

This clone was counted once. At the DNA level, this CDR3 is encoded by other sequences in the same sample as well. V gene TRBV5-1 combines with J gene TRBJ1-6; 10 bases agree with TRBD1. The CDR3 runs 14 residues. V lost 2 bases to trimming and J lost 8 bases; unmatched junction nucleotides: 1. Germline values: CDR1 SGHRS, CDR2 YFSETQ. The CDR3, as DNA: TGCGCCAGCAGCTTAGGACAGGGGGATTCACCCCTCCACTTT. Translation: CASSLGQGDSPLHF.

The chain recombines TRBV4-3 with TRBJ2-7; D is perhaps TRBD1 (6 bases). There are 15 residues in the CDR3. With 3 bases removed from V and 0 bases from J, the gap between germline ends came to 12 bases. Germline V gene data show CDR1 as LGHNA and CDR2 as YSLEER. CDR3 DNA: TGCGCCAGCAGCCACAGCAGGGGTCACTCCTACGAGCAGTACTTC. The encoded protein is CASSHSRGHSYEQYF.

This clone occurred a few times. The chain uses TRBV14 and TRBJ2-5; 8 bases line up with TRBD2. The CDR3 spans 15 residues. Germline V gene lookup returns CDR1 SGHDN and CDR2 FVKESK. V shed 2 bases, J shed 5 bases, and the junction held 7 bases outside the gene matches. The CDR3 DNA follows: TGTGCCAGCAGCCAACATGGCGGGGGGCAGGAGACCCAGTACTTC. This encodes CASSQHGGGQETQYF.